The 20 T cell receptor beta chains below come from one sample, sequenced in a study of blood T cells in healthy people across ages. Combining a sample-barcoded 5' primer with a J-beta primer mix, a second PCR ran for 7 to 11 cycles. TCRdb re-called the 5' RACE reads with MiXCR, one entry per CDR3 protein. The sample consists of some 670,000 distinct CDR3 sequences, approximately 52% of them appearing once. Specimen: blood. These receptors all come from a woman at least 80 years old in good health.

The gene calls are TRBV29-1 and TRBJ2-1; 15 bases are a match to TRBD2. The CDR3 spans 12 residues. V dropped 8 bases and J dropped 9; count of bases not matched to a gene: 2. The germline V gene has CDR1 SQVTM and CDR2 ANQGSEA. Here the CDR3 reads CSTGLAGGEQFF. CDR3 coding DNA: TGCAGCACGGGACTAGCGGGGGGTGAGCAGTTCTTC.

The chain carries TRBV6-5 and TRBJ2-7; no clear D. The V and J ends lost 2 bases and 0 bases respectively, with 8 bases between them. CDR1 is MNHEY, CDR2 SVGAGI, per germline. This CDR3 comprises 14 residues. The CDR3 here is CASSYNGHSYEQYF. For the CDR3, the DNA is TGTGCCAGCAGTTACAACGGCCACTCCTACGAGCAGTACTTC.

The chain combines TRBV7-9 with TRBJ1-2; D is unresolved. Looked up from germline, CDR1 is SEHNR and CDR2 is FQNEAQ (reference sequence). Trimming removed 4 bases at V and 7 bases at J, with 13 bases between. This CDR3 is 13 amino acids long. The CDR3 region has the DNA TGTGCCAGCAGCTCATTCATTGAATTTGGCTACACCTTC. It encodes CASSSFIEFGYTF.

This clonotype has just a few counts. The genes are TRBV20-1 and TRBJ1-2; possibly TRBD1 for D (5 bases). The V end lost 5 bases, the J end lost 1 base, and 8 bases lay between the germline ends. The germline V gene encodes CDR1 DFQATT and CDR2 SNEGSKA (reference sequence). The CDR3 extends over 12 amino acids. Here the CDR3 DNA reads TGCAGTGCTCGGACACTTAACTATGGCTACACCTTC. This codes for CSARTLNYGYTF.

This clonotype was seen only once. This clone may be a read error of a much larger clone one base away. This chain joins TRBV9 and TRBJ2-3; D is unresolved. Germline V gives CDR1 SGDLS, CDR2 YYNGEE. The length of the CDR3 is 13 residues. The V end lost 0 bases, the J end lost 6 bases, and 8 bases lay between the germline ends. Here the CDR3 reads CASSVGWIDTQYF. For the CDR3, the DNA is TGTGCCAGCAGCGTAGGTTGGATCGATACGCAGTATTTT.

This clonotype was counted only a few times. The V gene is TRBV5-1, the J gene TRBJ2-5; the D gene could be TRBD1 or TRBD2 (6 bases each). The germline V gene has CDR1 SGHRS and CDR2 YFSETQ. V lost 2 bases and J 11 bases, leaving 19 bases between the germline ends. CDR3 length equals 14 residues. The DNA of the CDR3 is TGCGCCAGCAGCTTTAACAGGGATTCTGGAGGGCAGTACTTC. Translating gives CASSFNRDSGGQYF.

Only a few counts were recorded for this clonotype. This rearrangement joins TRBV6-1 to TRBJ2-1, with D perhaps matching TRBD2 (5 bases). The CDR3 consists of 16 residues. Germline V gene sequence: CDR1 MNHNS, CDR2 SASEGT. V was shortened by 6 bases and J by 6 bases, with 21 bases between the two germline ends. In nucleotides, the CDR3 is TGTGCCAGCAGCGCCTTGGACTGGAAGGAGATCAATGAGCAGTTCTTC. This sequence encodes CASSALDWKEINEQFF.

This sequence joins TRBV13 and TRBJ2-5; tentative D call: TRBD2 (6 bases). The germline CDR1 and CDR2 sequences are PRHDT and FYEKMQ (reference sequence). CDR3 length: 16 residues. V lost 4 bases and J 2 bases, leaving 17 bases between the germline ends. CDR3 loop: CASSSGRGIGQETQYF. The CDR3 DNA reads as TGTGCCAGCAGCTCAGGTCGGGGGATAGGGCAAGAGACCCAGTACTTC.

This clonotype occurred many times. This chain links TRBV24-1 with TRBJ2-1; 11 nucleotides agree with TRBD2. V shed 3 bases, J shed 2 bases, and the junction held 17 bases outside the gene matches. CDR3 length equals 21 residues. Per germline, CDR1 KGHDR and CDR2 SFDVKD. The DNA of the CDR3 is TGTGCCACCAGTGATACCTTTAGCGGGGGGGACCTTATTGGGACCTACAATGAGCAGTTCTTC. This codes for CATSDTFSGGDLIGTYNEQFF.

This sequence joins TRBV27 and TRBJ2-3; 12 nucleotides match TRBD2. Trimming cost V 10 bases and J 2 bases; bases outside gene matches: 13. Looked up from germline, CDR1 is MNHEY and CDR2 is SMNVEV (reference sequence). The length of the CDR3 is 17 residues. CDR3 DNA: TGTGCCACCTTTTCGTGGCTAGCGGGGGGGCCCACAGATACGCAGTATTTT. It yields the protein CATFSWLAGGPTDTQYF.

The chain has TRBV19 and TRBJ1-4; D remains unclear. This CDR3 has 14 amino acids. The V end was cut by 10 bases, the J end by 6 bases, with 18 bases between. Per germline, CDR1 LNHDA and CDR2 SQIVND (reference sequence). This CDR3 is CATKDQRRDEKLFF. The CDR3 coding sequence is TGTGCCACCAAAGATCAGAGGCGGGATGAAAAACTGTTTTTT.

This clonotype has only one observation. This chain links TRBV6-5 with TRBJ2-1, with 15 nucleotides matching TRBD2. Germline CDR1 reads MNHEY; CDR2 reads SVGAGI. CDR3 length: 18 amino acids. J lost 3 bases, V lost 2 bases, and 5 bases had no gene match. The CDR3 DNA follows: TGTGCCAGCAGTTACCTCGGACTAGCGGGGGGGTACTACAATGAGCAGTTCTTC. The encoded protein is CASSYLGLAGGYYNEQFF.

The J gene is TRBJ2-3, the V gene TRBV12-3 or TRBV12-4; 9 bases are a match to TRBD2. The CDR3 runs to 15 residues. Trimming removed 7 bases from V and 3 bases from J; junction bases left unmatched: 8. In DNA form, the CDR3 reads TGTGCCAGCATGCGGGGGGGCCGGGAAACAGATACGCAGTATTTT. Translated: CASMRGGRETDTQYF.

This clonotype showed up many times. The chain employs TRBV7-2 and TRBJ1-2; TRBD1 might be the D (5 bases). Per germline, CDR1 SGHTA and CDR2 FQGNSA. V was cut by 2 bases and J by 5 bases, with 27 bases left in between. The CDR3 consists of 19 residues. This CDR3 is CASSLPVADSAAAIYGYTF. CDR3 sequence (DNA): TGTGCCAGCAGCTTACCCGTGGCTGACAGTGCCGCAGCAATTTATGGCTACACCTTC.

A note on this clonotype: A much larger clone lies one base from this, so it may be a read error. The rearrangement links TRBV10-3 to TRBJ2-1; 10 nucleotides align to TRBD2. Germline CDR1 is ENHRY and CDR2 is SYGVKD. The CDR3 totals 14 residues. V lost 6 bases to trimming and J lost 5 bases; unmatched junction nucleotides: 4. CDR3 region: CAISALAGDNEQFF. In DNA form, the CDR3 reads TGTGCCATCAGCGCTCTAGCGGGGGACAATGAGCAGTTCTTC.

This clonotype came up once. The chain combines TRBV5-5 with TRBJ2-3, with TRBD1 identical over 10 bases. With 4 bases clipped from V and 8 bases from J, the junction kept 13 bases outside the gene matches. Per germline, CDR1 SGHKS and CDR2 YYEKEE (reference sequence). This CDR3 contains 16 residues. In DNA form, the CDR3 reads TGTGCCAGCAGCCCTAGCGTCAGGACAGGGGGAGGTACGCAGTATTTT. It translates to CASSPSVRTGGGTQYF. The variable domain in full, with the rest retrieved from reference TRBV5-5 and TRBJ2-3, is DAGVTQSPTHLIKTRGQQVTLRCSPISGHKSVSWYQQVLGQGPQFIFQYYEKEERGRGNFPDRFSARQFPNYSSELNVNALLLGDSALYLCASSPSVRTGGGTQYFGPGTRLTVL.

The CDR3 sequence is CASSLTGGGSSNTEAFF. The CDR3 DNA reads TGCGCCAGCAGCTTGACAGGGGGCGGCTCATCGAACACTGAAGCTTTCTTT. The chain links TRBV5-1 to TRBJ1-1; 9 bases align to TRBD1. J gave up 1 base and V 1 base, and 8 bases lay outside the gene matches. The CDR3 totals 17 residues. Germline values: CDR1 SGHRS, CDR2 YFSETQ. The full variable domain, with the rest looked up from reference TRBV5-1 and TRBJ1-1, is KAGVTQTPRYLIKTRGQQVTLSCSPISGHRSVSWYQQTPGQGLQFLFEYFSETQRNKGNFPGRFSGRQFSNSRSEMNVSTLELGDSALYLCASSLTGGGSSNTEAFFGQGTRLTVV.

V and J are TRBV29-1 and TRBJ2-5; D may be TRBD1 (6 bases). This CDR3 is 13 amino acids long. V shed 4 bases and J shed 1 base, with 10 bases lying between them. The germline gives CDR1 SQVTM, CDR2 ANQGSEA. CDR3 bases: TGCAGCGTTGGAGGGGGAAGCCAAGAGACCCAGTACTTC. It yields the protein CSVGGGSQETQYF.

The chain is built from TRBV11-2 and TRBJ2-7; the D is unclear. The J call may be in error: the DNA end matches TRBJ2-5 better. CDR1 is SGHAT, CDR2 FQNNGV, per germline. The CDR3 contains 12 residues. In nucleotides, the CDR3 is TGTGCCAGCAGCTTAGATGACGAGACCCAGTACTTC. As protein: CASSLDDETQYF.

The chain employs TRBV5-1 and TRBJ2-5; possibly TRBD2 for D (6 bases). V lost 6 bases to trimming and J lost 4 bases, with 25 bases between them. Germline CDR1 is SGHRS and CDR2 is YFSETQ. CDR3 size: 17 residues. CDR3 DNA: TGCGCCAGCACCGGCGCACCGGGAGTCGGCAACCTAGAGACCCAGTACTTC. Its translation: CASTGAPGVGNLETQYF.